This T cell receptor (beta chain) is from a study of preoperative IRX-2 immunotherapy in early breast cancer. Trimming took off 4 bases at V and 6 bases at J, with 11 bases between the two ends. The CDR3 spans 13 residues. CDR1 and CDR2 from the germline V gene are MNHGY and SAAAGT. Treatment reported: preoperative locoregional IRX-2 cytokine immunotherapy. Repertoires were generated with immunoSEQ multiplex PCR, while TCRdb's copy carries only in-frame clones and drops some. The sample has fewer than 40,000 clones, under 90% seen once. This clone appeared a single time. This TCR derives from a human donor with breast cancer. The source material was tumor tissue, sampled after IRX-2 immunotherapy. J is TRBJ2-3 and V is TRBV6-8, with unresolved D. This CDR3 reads CASSSSLPDTQYF. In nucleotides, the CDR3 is TGTGCCAGCAGTTCTTCCCTTCCCGATACGCAGTATTTT.